This T cell receptor (beta chain) was sequenced for a study of robustness of blood B and T cell sequencing listed by TCRdb under 2018. With regard to the full study: The goal of the study was to figure out the amount of peripheral blood required to reliably characterize the TCRbeta and IgG repertoires of an individual. Two replicate TCRbeta cDNA libraries were prepared from one shared RNA pool from a single 10 ml draw, serving as technical replicates. In each of the ten independently drawn blood samples, TCRbeta and IgG repertoires were quantified. Summary of the overall study and its limitations: The 1,000 most abundant TCRbeta clonotypes from the pooled draws were detected in every single 10 ml sample. A full plateau was not reached by TCRbeta rarefaction curves, suggesting under-sequencing or many low-abundance clonotypes. When 3 or 4 tubes (30-40 ml blood) were combined, saturation was approached in coverage of the top 10,000 TCRbeta clonotypes. Because EDTA tubes had to be fractionated immediately, the use of EDTA tubes in multi-site collections was limited. Of the top 10,000 TCRbeta clonotypes in one technical replicate library, roughly 95% were also found in the other technical replicate library. Evidence of cross-contamination, likely caused by batch processing, was seen in one pair of TCRbeta libraries, and the UMI-sequence pairs shared between the two libraries were removed. Overlap of rare TCRbeta clonotypes did not improve with pooling tubes, implying much larger blood volumes would be needed to capture them.

TCRbeta repertoires were measured from mRNA instead of genomic DNA, an approach that captures expressed receptors. Buffy coat leukocytes were collected into Trizol, and RNA was extracted with the Direct-zol RNA MiniPrep Plus kit without cell sorting. EDTA blood tubes were centrifuged immediately at 4°C to separate plasma, buffy coat and red blood cells. From its cysteine to its phenylalanine, the CDR3 spans 13 amino acids. Only the CDR3 portion is preserved as DNA: 39 bases, with reading frame beginning at the first base. Trimming takes 6 bases off V and 3 bases off J; junction bases not matched to a gene: 6. CDR1 and CDR2 are read off the germline V gene (reference sequence) as GTSNPN and SVGIG. Details on this clonotype: The antigen it recognizes is unknown. Base qualities are not recorded, but no much larger clone differs from it by a single base.

Libraries were built with PCR. Sequenced using an Illumina MiSeq. SMARTScribe reverse transcriptase and a 5' template-switch oligo, by which a universal priming site was added, were used for cDNA synthesis. Each cDNA molecule was tagged by a 12-nucleotide random unique molecular identifier (UMI) carried on the template-switch oligo. During reverse transcription, chain-specific reverse primers targeted TCRbeta transcripts. Uracil DNA glycosylase treatment removed residual template-switch adapters, and cDNA was purified with a Qiagen MinElute kit. The first PCR used KAPA HiFi HotStart ReadyMix for approximately 20 cycles, split across four 50 ul reactions with step-out primers. First-round PCR products were gel-purified before further amplification. Illumina Nextera adapters were attached in a second PCR of 7 to 8 cycles, and the libraries were then purified and pooled. For each TCRbeta molecule, the UMI barcode was captured by a 50-nucleotide 5' read. On the study's bioinformatics: Reads were grouped by UMI into consensus reads using the MIGEC toolkit. PEAR was used to merge forward and reverse consensus reads, producing the final reads. Identical UMI-sequence pairs found in more than one library were treated as cross-sample contamination and removed by a custom decontamination script. V(D)J assignment and CDR3 extraction were performed with MIGMAP, a wrapper around IgBLAST. A TCR clonotype was defined as sharing the same V gene, J gene and CDR3 amino acid sequence, and CDR1 and CDR2 were not sequenced. The public reads were quality trimmed at Q25 with fastp and then assembled into clones with MiXCR by TCRdb, keeping productive beta chains. Records with the same CDR3 protein are collapsed into one entry carrying the most frequent genes and DNA. Clone size and V and J calls follow TCRdb, not the original study. The sample data list around 3,200 distinct CDR3 sequences, and around three fifths of these were observed just once. Of the sample, 28% is held by the ten largest clones.

The sample comprised peripheral blood. The sequence was collected from a human donor in good health. Rearrangement joined TRBV30 to TRBJ1-2; TRBD1 aligns with 8 central bases. The CDR3 reads CACLTGADYGYTF. The sequenced DNA: TGTGCCTGCCTGACAGGGGCGGACTATGGCTACACCTTC.